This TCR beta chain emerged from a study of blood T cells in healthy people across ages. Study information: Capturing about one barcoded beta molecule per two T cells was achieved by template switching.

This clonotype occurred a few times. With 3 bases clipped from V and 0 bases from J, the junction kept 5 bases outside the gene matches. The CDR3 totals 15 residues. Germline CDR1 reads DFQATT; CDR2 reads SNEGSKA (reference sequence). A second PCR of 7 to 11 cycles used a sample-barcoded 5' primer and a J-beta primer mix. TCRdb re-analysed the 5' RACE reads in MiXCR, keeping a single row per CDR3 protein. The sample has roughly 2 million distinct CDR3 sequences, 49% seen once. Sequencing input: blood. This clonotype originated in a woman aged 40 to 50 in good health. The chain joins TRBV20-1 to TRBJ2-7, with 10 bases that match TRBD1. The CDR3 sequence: CSARPGTGASYEQYF. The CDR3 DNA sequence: TGCAGTGCTAGGCCGGGGACAGGGGCCTCCTACGAGCAGTACTTC.